Below, one TCR beta chain is given with its context. The junction does not match germline at one end; this may be a read error. Assignments of participants to cohorts depended upon their own reported clinical history. The data were taken from a study of blood T cell repertoires in COVID-19. Using immunoSEQ multiplex PCR, the repertoire was profiled, and TCRdb retains in-frame clones only, with some absent. The sample holds around 500,000 clones, 88% seen once. The sample was PBMCs or T cells enriched from blood (not recorded which). The sequence came from a woman aged 55-75 years who had recovered from COVID-19.

The CDR3 loop reads CASSSHREKVF. The CDR3 bases are TGTGCCAGCAGCTCCCACAGGGAAAAGGTCTTT. The chain joins TRBV5-4 to TRBJ1-1, with a tentative D call TRBD1 (6 bases). CDR3 length equals 11 residues. Germline assignment: CDR1 SGHNT and CDR2 YYREEE (reference sequence).